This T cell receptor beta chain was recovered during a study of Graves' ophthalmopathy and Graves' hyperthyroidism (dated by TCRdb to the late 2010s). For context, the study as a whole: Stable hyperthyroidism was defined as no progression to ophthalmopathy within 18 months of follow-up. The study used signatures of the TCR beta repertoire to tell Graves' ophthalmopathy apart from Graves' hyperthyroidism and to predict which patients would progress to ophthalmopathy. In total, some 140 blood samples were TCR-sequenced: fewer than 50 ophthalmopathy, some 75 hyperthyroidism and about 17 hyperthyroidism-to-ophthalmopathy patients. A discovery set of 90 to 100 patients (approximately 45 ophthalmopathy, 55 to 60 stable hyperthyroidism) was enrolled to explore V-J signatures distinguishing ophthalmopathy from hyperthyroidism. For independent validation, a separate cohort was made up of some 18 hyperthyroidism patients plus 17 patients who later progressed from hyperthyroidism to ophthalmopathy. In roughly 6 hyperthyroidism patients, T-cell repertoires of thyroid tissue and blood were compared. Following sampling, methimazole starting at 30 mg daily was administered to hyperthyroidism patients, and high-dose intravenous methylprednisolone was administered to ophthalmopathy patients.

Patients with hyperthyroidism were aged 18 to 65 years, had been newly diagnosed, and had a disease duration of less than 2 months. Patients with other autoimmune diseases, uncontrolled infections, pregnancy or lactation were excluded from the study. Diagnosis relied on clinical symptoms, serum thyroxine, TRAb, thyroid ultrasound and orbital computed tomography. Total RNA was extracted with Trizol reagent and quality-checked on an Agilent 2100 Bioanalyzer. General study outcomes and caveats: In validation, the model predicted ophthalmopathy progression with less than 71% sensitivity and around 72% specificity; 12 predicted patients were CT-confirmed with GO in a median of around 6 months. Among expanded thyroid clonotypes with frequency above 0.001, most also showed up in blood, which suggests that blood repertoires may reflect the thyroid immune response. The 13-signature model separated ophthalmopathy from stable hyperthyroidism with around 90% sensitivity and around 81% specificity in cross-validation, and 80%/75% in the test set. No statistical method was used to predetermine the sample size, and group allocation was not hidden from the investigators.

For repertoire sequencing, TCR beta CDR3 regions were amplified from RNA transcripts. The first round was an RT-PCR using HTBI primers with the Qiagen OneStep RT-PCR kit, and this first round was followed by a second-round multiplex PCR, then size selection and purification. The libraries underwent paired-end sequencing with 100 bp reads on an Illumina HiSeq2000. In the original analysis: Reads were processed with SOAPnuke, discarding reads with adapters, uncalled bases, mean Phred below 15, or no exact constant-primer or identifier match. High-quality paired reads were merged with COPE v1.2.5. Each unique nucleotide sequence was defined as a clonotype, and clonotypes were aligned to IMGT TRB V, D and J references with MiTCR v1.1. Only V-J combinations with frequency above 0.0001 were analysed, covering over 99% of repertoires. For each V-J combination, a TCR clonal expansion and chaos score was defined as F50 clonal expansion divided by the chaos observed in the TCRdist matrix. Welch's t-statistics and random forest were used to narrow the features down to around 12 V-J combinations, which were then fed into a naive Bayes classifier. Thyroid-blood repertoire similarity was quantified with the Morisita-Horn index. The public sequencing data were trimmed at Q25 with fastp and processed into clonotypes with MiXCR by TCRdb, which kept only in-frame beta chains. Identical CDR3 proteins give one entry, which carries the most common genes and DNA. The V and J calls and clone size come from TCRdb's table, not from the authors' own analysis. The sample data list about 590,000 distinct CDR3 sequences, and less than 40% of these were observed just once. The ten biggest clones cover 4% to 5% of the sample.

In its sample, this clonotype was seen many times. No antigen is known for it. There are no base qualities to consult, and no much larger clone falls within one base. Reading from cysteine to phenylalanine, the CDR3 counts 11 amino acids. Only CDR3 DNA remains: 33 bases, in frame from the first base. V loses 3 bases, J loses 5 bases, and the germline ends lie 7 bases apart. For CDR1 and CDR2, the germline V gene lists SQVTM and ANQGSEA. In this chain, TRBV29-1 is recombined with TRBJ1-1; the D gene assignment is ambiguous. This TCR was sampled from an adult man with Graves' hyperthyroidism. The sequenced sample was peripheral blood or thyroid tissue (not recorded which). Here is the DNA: TGCAGCGTTGATACGTTAACTGAAGCTTTCTTT. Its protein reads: CSVDTLTEAFF.